These T cell receptor beta chains were read from a single sample in a study of blood T cell repertoires in COVID-19. The repertoire was sequenced with immunoSEQ multiplex PCR; TCRdb's copy has only in-frame clones and lacks some. The sample has about 67,000 clones; roughly nine tenths are singletons. Specimen: peripheral blood. These receptors were taken from a woman at least 80 years old with acute or convalescent COVID-19. Each CDR3 is given with its conserved first and last residue.

j_gene,v_gene,CDR3aa
TRBJ1-4,TRBV15,CATSRDRGANEKLFF
TRBJ1-2,TRBV28,CASSLWGQGSGYTF
TRBJ2-7,TRBV4-3,CASSQAYGGYEQYF
TRBJ1-5,TRBV18,CASTPGRTKGQPQHF
TRBJ2-7,TRBV10-2,CASNTEGLAASYEQYF
TRBJ2-1,TRBV5-1,CASSLSGVSSYNEQFF
TRBJ1-4,TRBV4-1,CASKGRGKLFF
TRBJ2-1,TRBV11-3,CASKQGRDRGYNEQFF
TRBJ1-6,TRBV19,CASSITRPGQGNSPLHF
TRBJ2-5,TRBV19,CASSPPGGGAETQYF
TRBJ1-5,TRBV2,CASSESVFGTSHYSNQPQHF
TRBJ2-2,TRBV2,CASRSQRAGELFF
TRBJ1-2,TRBV28,CASVTAGGRHYYGYTF
TRBJ1-2,TRBV7-3,CASSSQPTGLSGYTF
TRBJ1-5,TRBV28,CASSPGQQPQHF
TRBJ1-4,TRBV29-1,CSVAGGTNEKLFF
TRBJ2-3,TRBV5-6,CASSLGGIGGATDTQYF
TRBJ1-6,TRBV6-1,CASSDAVRGNSPLHF
TRBJ2-7,TRBV10-1,CASSEVRAGGAWEQYF
TRBJ2-7,TRBV18,CASSPGTSGYEQYF
TRBJ1-2,TRBV28,CASSSTLTNYGYTF
TRBJ1-2,TRBV28,CASSLLASGGGYTF
TRBJ1-4,TRBV6-6,CASSWRGTNEKLFF
TRBJ1-6,TRBV2,CASRETGNAYNSPLHF
TRBJ1-1,TRBV28,CASSPTGAGTEAFF
TRBJ2-3,TRBV29-1,CSAHRGGSPDTQYF
TRBJ1-6,TRBV3-1/TRBV3-2,CASSQGRETALHF
TRBJ1-6,TRBV5-1,CASSLAGQDTSPLHF
TRBJ2-6,TRBV4-2,CASSPGSSGANVLTF
TRBJ1-2,TRBV6-6,CASSYPDRGLYGYTF
TRBJ1-2,TRBV28,CAPERGPGYGYTF
TRBJ1-1,TRBV4-2,CASSPGWNTEAFF
TRBJ2-1,TRBV7-2,CASRRTGNRWGEEQFF